One T cell receptor beta chain is described in this entry. The antigen remains unidentified. The sample originates from a study of graft-versus-host responses after intestinal transplantation. The overall study: Transplants given to recipients were multivisceral, liver-intestinal, or isolated intestinal. Anti-thymocyte globulin was used for induction in all recipients, who then took tacrolimus and steroids for approximately 3 years.

Study-wide results and caveats: The marrow of recipients harbored GvH clones, and ileum or blood showed some of them first. Early after transplant, HvG clones declined as circulating GvH clones peaked.

This table comes from immunoSEQ multiplex PCR, and its TCRdb copy is limited to in-frame clones, with some not included. The sample lists fewer than 1,500 clones; 92% were seen once. Here the sequenced sample was PBMCs, taken 8 days after intestinal transplant. The receptor was isolated from a human patient who received an intestinal transplant, so some T cells may come from the graft donor.

The CDR3: CASSPDRGRGSEQYF. The CDR3 bases are TGTGCCAGCAGTCCGGACAGGGGGCGGGGAAGCGAGCAGTACTTC. The chain links TRBV6-1 to TRBJ2-7; TRBD1 aligns across 11 bases. The CDR3 spans 15 residues. V gave up 5 bases and J gave up 6 bases; unmatched junction bases: 9. In germline, CDR1 is MNHNS, CDR2 SASEGT.